This entry describes one T cell receptor beta chain. The antigen remains unidentified. Looked up from germline, CDR1 is SQVTM and CDR2 is ANQGSEA. V lost 6 bases and J lost 6; bases outside the gene matches: 10. The CDR3 runs 13 residues. These data come from a study of CD8+ T cells in alopecia areata. Turning to the study itself: Tofacitinib treatment spanned 6 to 18 months, with 6 months off drug afterward. Whole-study results and caveats: Scalp sequencing also captures normal skin's resident alphabeta T cells.

Sequencing used cDNA as its template, made by extracting RNA and reverse transcribing it. The table came from immunoSEQ multiplex PCR; TCRdb's copy has only in-frame clones and leaves some out. Of some 130,000 clones listed, 49% are singletons. The origin of this receptor is a human donor with alopecia areata. The sample in question was CD8+ T cells sorted from blood, obtained at week 0. The V gene is TRBV29-1, the J gene TRBJ2-7; 8 nucleotides line up with TRBD1. The CDR3 coding sequence is TGCAGCGTCTTCGGACAGGGCCCGAGCGAGCAGTACTTC. Its protein product is CSVFGQGPSEQYF.